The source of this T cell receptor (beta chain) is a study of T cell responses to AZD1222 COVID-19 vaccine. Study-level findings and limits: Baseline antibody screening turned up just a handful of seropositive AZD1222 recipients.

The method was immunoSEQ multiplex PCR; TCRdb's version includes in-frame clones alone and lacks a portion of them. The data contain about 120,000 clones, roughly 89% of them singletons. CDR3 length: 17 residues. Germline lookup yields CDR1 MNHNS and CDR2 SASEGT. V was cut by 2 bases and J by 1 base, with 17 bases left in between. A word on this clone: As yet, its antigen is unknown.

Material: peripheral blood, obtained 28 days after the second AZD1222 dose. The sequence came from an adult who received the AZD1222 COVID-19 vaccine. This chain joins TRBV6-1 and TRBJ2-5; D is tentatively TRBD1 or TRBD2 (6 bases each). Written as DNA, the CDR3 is TGTGCCAGCAGTGAATCGGGGGCAACCTTTCTCCAAGAGACCCAGTACTTC. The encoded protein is CASSESGATFLQETQYF.